This T cell receptor (beta chain) derives from a study of shared clonotypes between healthy human individuals. Every subset had its genomic DNA shared out evenly among several immunoSEQ plates. The protocol was immunoSEQ multiplex PCR, while the TCRdb copy is restricted to in-frame clones and leaves out a portion. This repertoire shows about half a million clones, approximately 80% found once; its top ten account for around 13%. CDR1 SGHDT and CDR2 YYEEEE come from the germline V gene. V was shortened by 4 bases and J by 1 base, with 17 bases between the two germline ends. The CDR3 is 17 amino acids.

The clonotype was recovered from a woman between 40 and 55 years old in good health. Some clones in this sample may be carry-over from other donors' samples. The chain carries TRBV5-6 and TRBJ2-2; no clear D. Sequencing used PBMCs. CDR3: CASSPHLLDLNTGELFF. The DNA of the CDR3 is TGTGCCAGCAGCCCCCATCTCCTAGACCTGAACACCGGGGAGCTGTTTTTT.